The 17 T cell receptor beta chains presented below share a single source sample, sequenced in a study of shared clonotypes between healthy human individuals (dated by TCRdb to 2019 to 2021). The library was prepared using the immunoSEQ multiplex PCR assay. TCRdb provides this immuneACCESS table in a form limited to in-frame rearrangements. Some clones are lacking; in checked studies, under half of them reflect an unresolved V gene, and why the rest are absent is not known. Counted in this sample were 2 million to 2.5 million clones; about 92% of them appeared once. The ten largest clones represent roughly 1.7% of the sample. CD8 naive samples consisted of CD45RO-negative cells that were positively selected for CCR7, yielding a CD45RA+CCR7+ population without TemRA cells. Sequenced sample: naive CD8+ T cells from PBMCs. The sample's cell subset or site, from its label and the paper: CD45RA+CCR7+. These TCRs come from a man younger than 30 in good health. Some clones in this sample may be carry-over from other donors' samples.

This chain uses TRBV7-9 with TRBJ2-7; no reliable D call. CDR3 length equals 15 residues. Trimming pared 5 bases from V and 0 bases from J, leaving 14 bases between. Looked up from germline, CDR1 is SEHNR and CDR2 is FQNEAQ (reference sequence). The CDR3 protein is CASSSGSSSSYEQYF. In nucleotides, the CDR3 is TGTGCCAGCAGCAGTGGGTCCTCGAGCTCCTACGAGCAGTACTTC.

The chain uses TRBV2 and TRBJ2-3, with 7 bases fitting TRBD1. This CDR3 contains 16 residues. The V gene end was trimmed by 1 base and the J gene end by 1 base; junction bases not matched to a gene: 5. CDR1 SNHLY and CDR2 FYNNEI come from the germline V gene. CDR3 protein: CASSEVGQGGTDTQYF. CDR3 bases: TGTGCCAGCAGTGAAGTAGGGCAGGGGGGCACAGATACGCAGTATTTT. Filled out from reference TRBV2 and TRBJ2-3, the complete variable domain reads EPEVTQTPSHQVTQMGQEVILRCVPISNHLYFYWYRQILGQKVEFLVSFYNNEISEKSEIFDDQFSVERPDGSNFTLKIRSTKLEDSAMYFCASSEVGQGGTDTQYFGPGTRLTVL.

Remarks on this clone: This specimen includes other DNA sequences encoding the same CDR3. The chain recombines TRBV7-6 with TRBJ2-3; D not certain. The CDR3 has 13 amino acids. The germline V gene has CDR1 SGHVS and CDR2 FNYEAQ. Trimming shortened V by 1 base and J by 1 base, and 3 bases separated the two germline ends. CDR3 in amino acids: CASSLDRTDTQYF. CDR3 bases: TGTGCCAGCAGCTTAGACCGCACAGATACGCAGTATTTT.

The chain combines TRBV2 with TRBJ2-5; unclear D gene. Germline CDR1 is SNHLY and CDR2 is FYNNEI. Trimming took off 3 bases at V and 4 bases at J, with 12 bases between the two ends. This CDR3 is built from 14 residues. DNA for the CDR3: TGTGCCAGCAGTGAGAATCTTAGCTCAGAGACCCAGTACTTC. As protein: CASSENLSSETQYF.

The CDR3 coding sequence is TGTGCCACCAGCACGCGTATCACAGGCACAGATACGCAGTATTTT. It encodes CATSTRITGTDTQYF. The chain links TRBV15 to TRBJ2-3; no clear D gene. CDR3 length: 15 amino acids. Germline values: CDR1 LNHNV, CDR2 YYDKDF (reference sequence). The V end was cut by 4 bases, the J end by 1 base, with 12 bases between.

This chain uses TRBV28 with TRBJ1-2, with TRBD1 matching over 8 bases. The germline CDR1 and CDR2 sequences are MDHEN and SYDVKM. V trimming: 3 bases; J trimming: 8 bases; junction bases outside the gene matches: 8. The CDR3 covers 14 residues. The CDR3: CASSFSGGQQGYTF. Written as DNA, the CDR3 is TGTGCCAGCAGTTTCTCAGGGGGCCAGCAAGGCTACACCTTC.

This CDR3 reads CASSLGESYYNEQFF. In DNA, the CDR3 is TGTGCCAGCAGCTTAGGGGAGAGCTACTACAATGAGCAGTTCTTC. J is TRBJ2-1 and V is TRBV7-8, with D perhaps matching TRBD2 (5 bases). This CDR3 contains 15 residues. Trimming shortened V by 1 base and J by 3 bases, and 10 bases separated the two germline ends. Per germline, CDR1 SGHVS and CDR2 FQNEAQ.

Remarks on this clone: This sample also contains other DNA sequences that code for the same CDR3. The chain carries TRBV9 and TRBJ2-2; D call uncertain. V shed 0 bases and J shed 4 bases, with 4 bases lying between them. This CDR3 contains 13 residues. CDR1 and CDR2 (germline): SGDLS, YYNGEE. CDR3 region: CASSVGVTGELFF. In DNA, the CDR3 is TGTGCCAGCAGCGTAGGGGTCACCGGGGAGCTGTTTTTT.

CDR3 loop: CASSPRTSGRDYEQYF. The CDR3 nucleotides read TGTGCCAGCAGCCCTCGGACTAGCGGGAGGGACTACGAGCAGTACTTC. The J gene is TRBJ2-7, the V gene TRBV7-9; 15 nucleotides align to TRBD2. V dropped 5 bases and J dropped 3; count of bases not matched to a gene: 5. Germline CDR1 and CDR2: SEHNR and FQNEAQ (reference sequence). This CDR3 has 16 residues.

This clone was picked up one time. The rearrangement uses TRBV4-3 and TRBJ2-3; TRBD2 matches 10 bases. This CDR3 has 16 amino acids. CDR1 and CDR2 from the germline V gene are LGHNA and YSLEER. The junction had 4 bases not matched to a gene; V was cut back by 0 bases and J by 4 bases. CDR3 coding DNA: TGCGCCAGCAGCCAAGATCGCCTAGCGGGAGCAGATACGCAGTATTTT. This gives the protein CASSQDRLAGADTQYF.

V usage is TRBV5-6 and J usage is TRBJ2-7; the D call may be TRBD1 or TRBD2 (5 bases each). With 0 bases removed from V and 7 bases from J, the gap between germline ends came to 23 bases. CDR3 length: 17 amino acids. Germline CDR1 SGHDT, CDR2 YYEEEE. This chain's CDR3 is CASSLGGDGTQKREQYF. DNA for the CDR3: TGTGCCAGCAGCTTGGGAGGTGACGGGACCCAAAAGCGGGAGCAGTACTTC. Drawing the rest from reference TRBV5-6 and TRBJ2-7, the complete variable domain is DAGVTQSPTHLIKTRGQQVTLRCSPKSGHDTVSWYQQALGQGPQFIFQYYEEEERQRGNFPDRFSGHQFPNYSSELNVNALLLGDSALYLCASSLGGDGTQKREQYFGPGTRLTVT.

The chain uses TRBV18 and TRBJ2-7; weak D call: TRBD1 (5 bases). The CDR3 is 14 residues long. With 4 bases removed from V and 3 bases from J, the gap between germline ends came to 13 bases. In germline, CDR1 is KGHSH, CDR2 LQKENI. The CDR3 here is CASSQGSSNYEQYF. The CDR3 coding sequence is TGTGCCAGCTCACAGGGGTCCTCGAACTACGAGCAGTACTTC.

The chain joins TRBV29-1 to TRBJ2-5; D not certain. V lost 6 bases and J 2 bases, leaving 13 bases between the germline ends. Germline lookup yields CDR1 SQVTM and CDR2 ANQGSEA. This CDR3 has 13 amino acids. The CDR3 nucleotides are TGCAGCGTGGCTTTGGGTAGTCAAGAGACCCAGTACTTC. Translation gives CSVALGSQETQYF.

The V and J genes are TRBV28 and TRBJ2-1; D not certain. Trimming pared 5 bases from V and 3 bases from J, leaving 14 bases between. Germline V gene lookup returns CDR1 MDHEN and CDR2 SYDVKM. This CDR3 comprises 15 residues. CDR3 coding DNA: TGTGCCAGCAGTATTGACGGCCTAAACTACAATGAGCAGTTCTTC. It codes for CASSIDGLNYNEQFF.

This chain uses TRBV28 with TRBJ2-2; no firm D call. The V and J ends lost 6 bases and 3 bases respectively, with 26 bases between them. Germline CDR1 MDHEN, CDR2 SYDVKM. CDR3 size: 19 residues. CDR3 protein: CASSPPPPHWSIDTGELFF. CDR3 sequence (DNA): TGTGCCAGCAGCCCGCCTCCACCACACTGGTCGATCGACACCGGGGAGCTGTTTTTT.

This clone was detected once. The chain combines TRBV2 with TRBJ2-3; 7 bases fit TRBD2. The V gene end was trimmed by 10 bases and the J gene end by 3 bases; junction bases not matched to a gene: 7. The CDR3 consists of 13 residues. Germline CDR1 SNHLY, CDR2 FYNNEI. The CDR3 region has the DNA TGTGCCACCACTAGAGCGGGGACAGATACGCAGTATTTT. It encodes CATTRAGTDTQYF.

The rearrangement links TRBV2 to TRBJ2-1, with D possibly matching TRBD1 (6 bases). The CDR3 has 11 residues. Trimming removed 4 bases at V and 10 bases at J, with 8 bases between. The germline V gene has CDR1 SNHLY and CDR2 FYNNEI. The CDR3 sequence: CASSAGVEQFF. The CDR3 DNA follows: TGTGCCAGCAGTGCAGGGGTCGAGCAGTTCTTC.